This TCR beta chain is from a study of molecular identifiers for immune sequencing clone quantification. At the level of the study: Replicates partitioned RNA from approximately 20,000 or 100,000 naive CD8 cells into five parts, sequencing four. Points from the study as a whole: Researchers reportedly could pick up spiked Jurkat TCR RNA from one cell mixed into 1 million or so naive cells.

On this clonotype itself: Antigen: not known. Being one base from a much bigger clone, this may be a read error.

V lost 7 bases and J lost 3, with 10 bases in between. The CDR3 is made up of 12 amino acids. From germline, CDR1 is MNHEY and CDR2 SMNVEV (reference sequence). Previously described methods with listed TCR primers produced the bulk TCR libraries. TCRdb re-called the PCR reads with MiXCR, one entry per CDR3 protein. The sample includes about half a million distinct CDR3 sequences, 20% to 25% of them seen just once. The origin of this receptor is a human donor in good health. Some libraries in this study had Jurkat cell RNA spiked in. The rearrangement links TRBV27 to TRBJ2-7, with D unresolved. The specimen was naive CD8+ T cells from blood, with Jurkat cell RNA spiked in. Subset described: FACS-sorted CD8+CD4-CCR7+CD45RA+ naive T cells. CDR3 in amino acids: CASTSPYYEQYF. Written as DNA, the CDR3 is TGTGCCAGCACCAGCCCGTACTACGAGCAGTACTTC.